This T cell receptor beta chain derives from a study of T cell responses to AZD1222 COVID-19 vaccine. Study-wide results and caveats: Clonal diversity may have been underestimated in mostly white British donors. At study baseline, merely several AZD1222 recipients were seropositive.

As for this clone: Its antigen is as yet unknown.

This CDR3 has 13 residues. The V and J ends lost 6 bases and 3 bases respectively, with 12 bases between them. The germline CDR1 and CDR2 sequences are MNHEY and SMNVEV (reference sequence). This table comes from immunoSEQ multiplex PCR, and its TCRdb copy is limited to in-frame clones, with some not included. The sample consists of around 140,000 clones, roughly 93% of them appearing once. Material: peripheral blood, obtained after recovery from COVID-19. The receptor's source is an adult who had recovered from COVID-19. V gene TRBV27 combines with J gene TRBJ2-7; the D is unclear. CDR3: CASRGNRGYEQYF. The CDR3 coding sequence is TGTGCCAGCAGGGGTAATCGAGGCTACGAGCAGTACTTC.